This TCR beta chain was captured in a study of blood T cell repertoires in COVID-19. The method was immunoSEQ multiplex PCR; TCRdb's version includes in-frame clones alone and lacks a portion of them. The sample holds roughly 72,000 clones, roughly 82% seen once. CDR3 length equals 15 residues. Trimming cost V 3 bases and J 2 bases; bases outside gene matches: 5. Germline values: CDR1 MRHNA, CDR2 SNTAGT. The V gene is TRBV6-4, the J gene TRBJ2-3, with 7 bases that match TRBD2. The receptor's source is a woman of 80 years or more with acute or convalescent COVID-19. The source material was peripheral blood. CDR3 amino acids: CASSEASGATDTQYF. The CDR3 DNA sequence: TGTGCCAGCAGTGAAGCTAGCGGAGCCACAGATACGCAGTATTTT.